This T cell receptor beta chain was profiled in a study of blood T cell repertoires in COVID-19 (TCRdb year 2020). Concerning the study at large: The collaborator samples originated in the United States, Italy and Spain and spanned the acute and convalescent phases of COVID-19. The material from the prospective study consisted of cDNA or gDNA derived from T cells, B-cell-depleted T cells, or PBMCs. Subjects who had been exposed to COVID-19, were actively infected with it, or had recovered from it provided the deeply sampled blood TCRbeta repertoires that made up the dataset. A freely available public database, intended as a resource for researchers studying the immune response to SARS-CoV-2, is where the repertoires were released. The samples were drawn from the first 160 participants of the ongoing ImmuneRACE study and from some 1,300 subjects provided by 6 global collaborators. Sample metadata almost always included a de-identified subject ID, COVID-19 status, age in years and sex. Where available, HLA class I and class II types were taken from metadata supplied by the sample provider and were not determined by assay-based typing. The full study reports these points: The quantity of clinical and demographic metadata differed by source and by participant and was supplied without curation.

With regard to this clone: The clone's antigen remains unknown. Qualities for individual bases were not recorded, and no much larger clone is one base off.

The immunoSEQ Assay, a bias-controlled multiplex PCR, was used to amplify TCRbeta CDR3 regions from genomic DNA. Per the authors' processing: Within the assay, amplification of reference gene primers was used to estimate how many nucleated cells each sample contained. Sequence reads were collapsed and filtered to measure the absolute abundance of every unique TCRbeta CDR3 rearrangement. For each sample, productive Simpson clonality was calculated as the square root of Simpson's diversity index across productive rearrangements. Held by TCRdb, this immuneACCESS table contains in-frame sequences only and omits some clones. Under half of the omission traces to an unresolved V gene where checked; the cause of the rest is unknown. V and J calls and clone size are those listed in that table; D and trimming were worked out from the DNA. Counted in this sample were 160,000 or so clones; about 79% of them appeared once. The ten largest clones represent about 16% of the sample.

There are 14 amino acids in the CDR3, from cysteine to phenylalanine inclusive. Kept here is only the CDR3 DNA, which spans 42 bases and is read in frame from base 1. Per the germline V gene, ENHRY is the CDR1 and SYGVKD is the CDR2. The trim is 4 bases for V and 4 bases for J, with a gap of 13 bases between the germline ends. In the prospective study, participants were roughly 18 to 100 years old, resided in 20 to 30 geographic areas of the United States, and were enrolled through a virtual design. In the prospective study, participants were assigned to cohorts based on the clinical history participants reported in a screening survey and a study questionnaire. Recovered participants in ImmuneRACE Cohort 3 were defined as having two consecutive negative NP/OP PCR tests, clearance from a healthcare professional, or resolution of symptoms. In the prospective study, whole blood, serum and a nasopharyngeal or oropharyngeal swab were collected from each participant by mobile phlebotomists. Additional blood draws and questionnaires over an approximately two-month period could optionally be provided by prospective study participants. Prospective study blood samples were shipped either frozen or at room temperature before DNA extraction.

Recombination connected TRBV10-3 to TRBJ1-1; the D gene is perhaps TRBD1, on 5 matching bases. This sequence originates from a man aged 50 or older who had recovered from COVID-19. The sequenced material came from PBMCs or T cells enriched from blood (not recorded which). The CDR3 here reads CAISVQEGGTEAFF. The sequenced DNA is TGTGCCATCAGTGTACAGGAGGGCGGCACTGAAGCTTTCTTT.